This T cell receptor (beta chain) appears in the sequencing data of a study of blood T cell repertoires in COVID-19. About the study: Acute and convalescent COVID-19 specimens originated in the United States, Italy and Spain. PBMCs, B-cell-depleted T cells, or T cells were the source of the cDNA or gDNA that made up the material.

This table comes from immunoSEQ multiplex PCR, and its TCRdb copy is limited to in-frame clones, with some not included. The sample yields under 300,000 clones, 84% seen once. V gave up 8 bases and J gave up 7 bases, with 20 bases separating them. The V gene's germline CDR1 is SQVTM and CDR2 ANQGSEA. The CDR3 loop spans 13 amino acids. In Seattle, patients joined the study during active infection and were tracked longitudinally. The sequenced material came from peripheral blood. V usage is TRBV29-1 and J usage is TRBJ1-1; a possible D gene is TRBD1 (6 bases). The source of this sequence is a human donor with COVID-19, enrolled during active disease. The donor label of this sample is uncertain. The CDR3 DNA reads TGCAGCTCGGGGCAGGGGCGCGGGTTTGAAGCTTTCTTT. Encoded protein: CSSGQGRGFEAFF.